This T cell receptor (beta chain) was observed in a study of blood T cell repertoires in COVID-19. About the study: The United States, Italy and Spain provided the acute and convalescent COVID-19 samples.

This clone was picked up a small number of times. Participants' own reports of clinical history determined their cohort assignment. With V trimmed by 2 bases and J by 8 bases, 4 bases remained unmatched. The CDR3 sequence is 13 residues long. The authors' processing: Amplification of reference gene primers was used by the study to estimate nucleated cell counts. The assay was immunoSEQ multiplex PCR, and TCRdb's table has in-frame clones only and misses some. Clone size and the V and J calls come from that table; the DNA yielded D and trimming. The data contain approximately 170,000 clones, about 80% of them singletons.

This chain connects TRBV12-3 or TRBV12-4 to TRBJ1-1; 8 bases map to TRBD1. The receptor was derived from a woman aged 65 to 85 in a cohort exposed to, infected with or recovered from COVID-19 (not recorded which). Sequencing used PBMCs or T cells enriched from blood (not recorded which). CDR3 DNA sequence: TGTGCCAGCAGTTTATCGAACAGGGGGGAAGCTTTCTTT. Its translation is CASSLSNRGEAFF.